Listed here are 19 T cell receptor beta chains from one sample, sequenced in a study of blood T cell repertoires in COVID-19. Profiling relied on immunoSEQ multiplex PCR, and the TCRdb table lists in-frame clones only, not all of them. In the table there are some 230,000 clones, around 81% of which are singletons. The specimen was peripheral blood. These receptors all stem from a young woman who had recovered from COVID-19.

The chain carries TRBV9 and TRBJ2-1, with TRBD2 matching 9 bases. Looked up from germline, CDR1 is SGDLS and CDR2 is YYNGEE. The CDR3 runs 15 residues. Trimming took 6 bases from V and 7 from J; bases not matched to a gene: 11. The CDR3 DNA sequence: TGTGCCAGCACCCCATCCGGGACTAGCCTAAATGAGCAGTTCTTC. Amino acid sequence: CASTPSGTSLNEQFF.

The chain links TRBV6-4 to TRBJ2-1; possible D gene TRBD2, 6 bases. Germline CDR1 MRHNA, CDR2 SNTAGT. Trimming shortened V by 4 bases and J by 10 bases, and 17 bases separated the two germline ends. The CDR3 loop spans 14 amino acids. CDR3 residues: CASSGVTGVVEQFF. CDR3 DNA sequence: TGTGCCAGCAGTGGGGTAACGGGAGTCGTGGAGCAGTTCTTC.

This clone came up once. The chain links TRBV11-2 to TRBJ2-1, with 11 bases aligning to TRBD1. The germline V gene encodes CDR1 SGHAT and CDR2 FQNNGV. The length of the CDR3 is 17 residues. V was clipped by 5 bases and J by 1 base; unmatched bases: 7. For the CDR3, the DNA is TGTGCCAGCAGCACCGGACAGGGGGCGGTGTCCTACAATGAGCAGTTCTTC. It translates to CASSTGQGAVSYNEQFF. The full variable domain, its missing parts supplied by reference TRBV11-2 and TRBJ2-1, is EAGVAQSPRYKIIEKRQSVAFWCNPISGHATLYWYQQILGQGPKLLIQFQNNGVVDDSQLPKDRFSAERLKGVDSTLKIQPAKLEDSAVYLCASSTGQGAVSYNEQFFGPGTRLTVL.

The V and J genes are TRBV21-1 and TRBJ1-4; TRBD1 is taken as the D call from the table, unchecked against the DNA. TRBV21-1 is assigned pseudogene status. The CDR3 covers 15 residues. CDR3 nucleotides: TGTGCCAGCAGTACCGAAGGGGTTAATTATGAAAAACTGTTTTTT. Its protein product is CASSTEGVNYEKLFF.

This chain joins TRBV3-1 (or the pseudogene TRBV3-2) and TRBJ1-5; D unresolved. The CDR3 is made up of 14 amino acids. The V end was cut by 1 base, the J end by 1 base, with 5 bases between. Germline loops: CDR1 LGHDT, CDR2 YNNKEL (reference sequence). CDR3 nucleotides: TGTGCCAGCAGCCAAGGTCAAAGCAATCAGCCCCAGCATTTT. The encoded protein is CASSQGQSNQPQHF.

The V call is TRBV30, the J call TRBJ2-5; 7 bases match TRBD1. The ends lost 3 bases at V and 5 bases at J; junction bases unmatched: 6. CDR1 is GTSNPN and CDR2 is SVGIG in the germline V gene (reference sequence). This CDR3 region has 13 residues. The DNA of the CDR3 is TGTGCCTGGAGAACGACAGGGTTTGAGACCCAGTACTTC. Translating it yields CAWRTTGFETQYF. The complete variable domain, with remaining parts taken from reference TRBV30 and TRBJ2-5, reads SQTIHQWPATLVQPVGSPLSLECTVEGTSNPNLYWYRQAAGRGLQLLFYSVGIGQISSEVPQNLSASRPQDRQFILSSKKLLLSDSGFYLCAWRTTGFETQYFGPGTRLLVL.

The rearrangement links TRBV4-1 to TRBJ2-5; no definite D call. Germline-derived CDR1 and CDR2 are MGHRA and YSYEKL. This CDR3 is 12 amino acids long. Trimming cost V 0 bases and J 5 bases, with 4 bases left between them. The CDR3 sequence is CASSQDPETQYF. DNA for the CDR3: TGCGCCAGCAGCCAAGATCCGGAGACCCAGTACTTC.

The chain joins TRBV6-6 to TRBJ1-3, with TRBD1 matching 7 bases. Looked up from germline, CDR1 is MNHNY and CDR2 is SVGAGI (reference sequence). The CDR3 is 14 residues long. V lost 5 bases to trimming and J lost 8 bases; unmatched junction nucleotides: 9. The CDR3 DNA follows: TGTGCCAGCAGTCCGCCGGGACAGAGAGACACCATATATTTT. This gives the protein CASSPPGQRDTIYF.

In DNA form, the CDR3 reads TGTGCCAGCAGGAAACAAAACACCGGGGAGCTGTTTTTT. It is translated as CASRKQNTGELFF. This chain joins TRBV9 and TRBJ2-2; D call uncertain. The CDR3 consists of 13 residues. The germline V gene encodes CDR1 SGDLS and CDR2 YYNGEE. Trimming pared 5 bases from V and 2 bases from J, leaving 7 bases between.

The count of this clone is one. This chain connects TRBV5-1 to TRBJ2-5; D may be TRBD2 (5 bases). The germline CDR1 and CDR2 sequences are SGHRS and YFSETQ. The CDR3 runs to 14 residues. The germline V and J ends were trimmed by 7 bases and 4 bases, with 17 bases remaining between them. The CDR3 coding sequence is TGCGCCAGCCGGGCCGTTGGGAGTGGAGAGACCCAGTACTTC. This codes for CASRAVGSGETQYF.

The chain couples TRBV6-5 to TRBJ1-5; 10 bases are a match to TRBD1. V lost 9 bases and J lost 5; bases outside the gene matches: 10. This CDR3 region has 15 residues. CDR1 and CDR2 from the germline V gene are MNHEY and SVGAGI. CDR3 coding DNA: TGTGCCAGTCACAGCCGGGACAGGGGAGATCAGCCCCAGCATTTT. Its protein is CASHSRDRGDQPQHF.

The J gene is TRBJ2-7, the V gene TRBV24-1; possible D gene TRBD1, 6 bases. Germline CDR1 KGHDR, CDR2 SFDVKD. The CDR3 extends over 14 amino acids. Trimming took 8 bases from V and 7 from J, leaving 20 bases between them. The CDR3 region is CATIADRQGEEQYF. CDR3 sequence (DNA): TGTGCCACCATCGCAGACAGGCAAGGGGAAGAGCAGTACTTC.

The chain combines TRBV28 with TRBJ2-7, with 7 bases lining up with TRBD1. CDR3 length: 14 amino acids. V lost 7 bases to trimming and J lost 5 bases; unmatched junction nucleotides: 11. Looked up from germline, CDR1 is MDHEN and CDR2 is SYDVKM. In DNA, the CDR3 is TGTGCCAGCACTCCCGACAGGGTGGCGAACGAGCAGTACTTC. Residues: CASTPDRVANEQYF.

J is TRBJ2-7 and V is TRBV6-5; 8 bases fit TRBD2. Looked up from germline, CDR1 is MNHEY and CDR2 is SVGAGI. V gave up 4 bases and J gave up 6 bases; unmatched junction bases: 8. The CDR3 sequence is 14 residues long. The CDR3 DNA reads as TGTGCCAGCAGTTCTACTAGCGGCGAAGGCGAGCAGTACTTC. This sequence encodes CASSSTSGEGEQYF.

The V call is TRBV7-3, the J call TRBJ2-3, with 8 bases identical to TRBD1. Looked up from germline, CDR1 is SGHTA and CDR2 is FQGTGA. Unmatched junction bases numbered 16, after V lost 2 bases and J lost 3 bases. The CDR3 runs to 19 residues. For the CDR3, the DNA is TGTGCCAGCAGCTTATACCCCCCCGGACAGGGTCGTTTGACAGATACGCAGTATTTT. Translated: CASSLYPPGQGRLTDTQYF.

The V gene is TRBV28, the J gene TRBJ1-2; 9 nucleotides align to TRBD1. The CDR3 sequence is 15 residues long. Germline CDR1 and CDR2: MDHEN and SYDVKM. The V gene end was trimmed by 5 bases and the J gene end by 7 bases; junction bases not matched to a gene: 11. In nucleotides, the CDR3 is TGTGCCAGCAGTCCAACTACAGGGGGCTTTCGTGGCTACACCTTC. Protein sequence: CASSPTTGGFRGYTF.

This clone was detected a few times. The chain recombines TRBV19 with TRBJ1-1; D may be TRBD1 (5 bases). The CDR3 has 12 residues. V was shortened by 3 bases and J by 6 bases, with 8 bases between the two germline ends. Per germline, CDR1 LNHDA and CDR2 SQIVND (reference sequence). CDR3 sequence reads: CASSMWGAEAFF. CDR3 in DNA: TGTGCCAGTAGTATGTGGGGGGCTGAAGCTTTCTTT.

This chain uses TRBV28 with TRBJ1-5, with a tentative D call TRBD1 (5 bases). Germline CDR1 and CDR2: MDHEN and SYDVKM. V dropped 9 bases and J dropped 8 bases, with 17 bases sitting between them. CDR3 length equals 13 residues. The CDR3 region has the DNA TGTGCCAGTAAGATACGGGGGATGGAGCCCCAGCATTTT. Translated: CASKIRGMEPQHF.

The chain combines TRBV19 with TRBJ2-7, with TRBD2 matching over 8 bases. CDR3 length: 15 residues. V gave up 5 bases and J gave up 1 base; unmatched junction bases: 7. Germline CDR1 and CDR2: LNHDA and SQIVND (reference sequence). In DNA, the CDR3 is TGTGCCAGTAGTTCCCAAGCGGGAGCGTCCTACGAGCAGTACTTC. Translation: CASSSQAGASYEQYF.